This T cell receptor beta chain derives from a study of cytomegalovirus exposure and HLA in healthy donors. The donors belonged to the roughly 110-subject validation cohort, separate from the roughly 670-subject first cohort. Broader study findings: Cytomegalovirus status, reportedly, was diagnosed with high specificity and sensitivity by the classifier. TCR beta chains numbering some 160 were designated cytomegalovirus-associated. CMV antigen specificity of a few CMV-associated chains was confirmed in vitro.

V was trimmed by 2 bases and J by 7 bases, leaving 5 bases between them. Germline V gene sequence: CDR1 KGHSH, CDR2 LQKENI. The CDR3 is made up of 12 amino acids. TCRdb's copy holds only in-frame clones and misses some; the assay was immunoSEQ multiplex PCR. The sample gives around 91,000 clones, 90% to 95% of which show up once; 1.1% is in the top ten. A word on this clone: Its target is not known.

Material for sequencing was PBMCs. The receptor comes from a woman between 25 and 40 years old in good health and CMV-seropositive. The chain couples TRBV18 to TRBJ2-2, with a weak D call TRBD1 (5 bases). The CDR3 coding sequence is TGTGCCAGCTCACCAAGGGGCGGGGAGCTGTTTTTT. The encoded protein is CASSPRGGELFF.